This TCR beta chain was recovered during a study of vaccination effects on CD4 cells after COVID-19. ViraFEST used viral peptide pools to expand antigen-specific CD4+ T cells before sequencing. Culturing for around eleven days preceded CD4+ T cell isolation. Every participant took two doses of the BNT162b2 or mRNA-1273 vaccine. IL-2 at around 9.8 IU/ml and peptides at roughly 10 ug/ml were added to cultured PBMC, around 2 million per well. IL-2 medium took the place of half the medium on both days 3 and 7. Libraries were prepared by immunoSEQ multiplex PCR; TCRdb keeps only in-frame clonotypes and omits some of them. This sample carries roughly 23,000 clones, 77% of them seen once, and the ten largest clones take around 23%. The germline CDR1 and CDR2 sequences are SGHAT and FQNNGV. This CDR3 is built from 12 residues. Trimming pared 6 bases from V and 8 bases from J, leaving 11 bases between. In the case of this clone: Its antigen is not identified.

General study findings and limits: Clonal contraction was marked in infection- and vaccine-induced clones late after vaccination. Healthy vaccinees' vaccine-induced clones included only 1 of 255 cross-reacting with common cold coronaviruses.

The chain recombines TRBV11-2 with TRBJ2-1; the D is unclear. The clonotype originates from a human donor who received a COVID-19 vaccine. The material was CD4+ T cells from PBMCs cultured with HCoV-NL63 spike peptides, obtained after COVID-19 vaccination. DNA for the CDR3: TGTGCCAGCAGGCGATTAGACGATGAGCAGTTCTTC. Its translation is CASRRLDDEQFF.